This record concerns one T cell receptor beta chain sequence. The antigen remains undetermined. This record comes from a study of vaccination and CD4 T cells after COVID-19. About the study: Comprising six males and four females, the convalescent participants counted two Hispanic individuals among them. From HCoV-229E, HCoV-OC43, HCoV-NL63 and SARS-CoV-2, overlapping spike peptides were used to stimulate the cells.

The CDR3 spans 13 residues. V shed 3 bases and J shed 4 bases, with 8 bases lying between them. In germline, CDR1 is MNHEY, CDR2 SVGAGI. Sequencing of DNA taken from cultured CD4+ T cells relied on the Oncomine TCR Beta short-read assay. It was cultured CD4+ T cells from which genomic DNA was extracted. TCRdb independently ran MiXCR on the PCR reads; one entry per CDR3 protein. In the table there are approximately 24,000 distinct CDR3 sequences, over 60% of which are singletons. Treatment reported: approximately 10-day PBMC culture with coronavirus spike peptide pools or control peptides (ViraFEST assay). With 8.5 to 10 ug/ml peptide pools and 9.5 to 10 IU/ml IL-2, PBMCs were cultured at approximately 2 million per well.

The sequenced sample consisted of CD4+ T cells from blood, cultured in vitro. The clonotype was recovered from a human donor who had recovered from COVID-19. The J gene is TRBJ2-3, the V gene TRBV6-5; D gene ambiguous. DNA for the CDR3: TGTGCCAGCAGTTATAGATCCCCAGATACGCAGTATTTT. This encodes CASSYRSPDTQYF.